This is a list of T cell receptor beta chains from one sample in a study of shared clonotypes between healthy human individuals. Profiling relied on immunoSEQ multiplex PCR, and the TCRdb table lists in-frame clones only, not all of them. Here the sample spans 800,000 to 950,000 clones, around 96% being singletons. Material: naive CD8+ T cells sorted from blood. The receptors originated from a young man in good health. CDR3s include the opening cysteine and the closing phenylalanine or tryptophan. The order of the fields is D gene, J gene, clone size, V gene, CDR3 DNA, CDR3 protein. A D gene is named only where the DNA matches it firmly. A row's size may be missing; if present it is once, few, many or a size class.

. | TRBJ2-1 | . | TRBV19 | TGTGCCAGTAGCACAACATACAGGGACAATGAGCAGTTCTTC | CASSTTYRDNEQFF
. | TRBJ2-7 | once | TRBV4-1 | TGCGCCAGCAGCCAAGATCAGGTTCCCATACCCCCCTACGAGCAGTACTTC | CASSQDQVPIPPYEQYF
. | TRBJ2-7 | . | TRBV2 | TGTGCCAGCAGCGGAGACTACTACGAGCAGTACTTC | CASSGDYYEQYF
TRBD2 | TRBJ2-1 | . | TRBV9 | TGTGCCAGCAGCGGGACTAGCGGGAGGGCGCTGGATGAGCAGTTCTTC | CASSGTSGRALDEQFF
TRBD1 | TRBJ2-7 | . | TRBV15 | TGTGCCACCAGCACAAACAGGGGGATCGCCTACGAGCAGTACTTC | CATSTNRGIAYEQYF
. | TRBJ2-5 | . | TRBV21-1 | TGTGCCAGCCGTGTGATTTGGGACTCTCAAGAGACCCAGTACTTC | CASRVIWDSQETQYF
. | TRBJ2-1 | . | TRBV5-5 | TGTGCCAGCAGCTTCGGGGCCCGGCTAGGAAGGCACAATGAGCAGTTCTTC | CASSFGARLGRHNEQFF
TRBD2 | TRBJ2-7 | once | TRBV7-2 | TGTGCCAGCAGCATCGGACTAGGCTCCTACGAGCAGTACTTC | CASSIGLGSYEQYF
. | TRBJ2-5 | . | TRBV13 | TGTGCCAGCAGCCTCTCCCGGAGTGCGCGGGAGACCCAGTACTTC | CASSLSRSARETQYF
. | TRBJ2-1 | . | TRBV6-5 | TGTGCCAGCAGTTACCAAGACCGATCCTACAATGAGCAGTTCTTC | CASSYQDRSYNEQFF
TRBD2 | TRBJ2-7 | . | TRBV11-1 | TGTGCCAGCAGCTTAGCGGACCTAGCGGGAGAGTCCGAGCAGTACTTC | CASSLADLAGESEQYF
. | TRBJ2-7 | . | TRBV5-4 | TGTGCCAGCAGCTTGGGGGGGACCTACGAGCAGTACTTC | CASSLGGTYEQYF
. | TRBJ2-7 | . | TRBV27 | TGTGCCAGCAGTTTTGGGGGCTACGAGCAGTACTTC | CASSFGGYEQYF
TRBD2 | TRBJ2-1 | . | TRBV27 | TGTGCCAGCAGTTTAAGACGGGAGGAGTCCTACAATGAGCAGTTCTTC | CASSLRREESYNEQFF
. | TRBJ2-7 | . | TRBV7-2 | TGTGCCAGCAGCCCCCGCCCCCTCGAGCAGTACTTC | CASSPRPLEQYF
TRBD1 | TRBJ2-7 | . | TRBV4-1 | TGCGCCAGCAGCCAAGTTGGACAGGGAAACGAGCAGTACTTC | CASSQVGQGNEQYF
TRBD2 | TRBJ2-1 | . | TRBV10-3 | TGTGCCATCAGTGATAGCGGGAGCGTATATGAGCAGTTCTTC | CAISDSGSVYEQFF
TRBD2 | TRBJ2-7 | . | TRBV5-6 | TGTGCCAGCAGCTCTTCTAGCGGGAGTTGGTACGAGCAGTACTTC | CASSSSSGSWYEQYF
. | TRBJ2-2 | . | TRBV7-6 | TGTGCCAGCAGCTTAGGGCGCCCCCGGGGCGGGGAGCTGTTTTTT | CASSLGRPRGGELFF
. | TRBJ2-7 | . | TRBV14 | TGTGCCAGCAGCCAAGATCCCCATCCGTACTTCTTC | CASSQDPHPYFF
. | TRBJ2-7 | . | TRBV13 | TGTGCCAGCAGCGCGACACTAGGCGAGCAGTACTTC | CASSATLGEQYF
. | TRBJ2-1 | once | TRBV6-5 | TGTGCCAGCAGTGTCGGAAGCGGATCCTACAATGAGCAGTTCTTC | CASSVGSGSYNEQFF